A selection of T cell receptor beta chains follows, all from one sample in a study of blood T cells in healthy people across ages. TCRdb passed the 5' RACE reads through MiXCR, listing each CDR3 protein once. In the table there are roughly 730,000 distinct CDR3 sequences, roughly 56% of which are singletons. Sequences were obtained from blood. Every receptor here comes from a middle-aged man in good health. CDR3s include the opening cysteine and the closing phenylalanine or tryptophan. A D gene is named only where the DNA matches it firmly. Only part of the rows carry a size: once, few, many, or a class if the clone is expanded.

j_call,clone_size,d_call,v_call,cdr3_nt,cdr3_aa
TRBJ1-2,NA,NA,TRBV20-1,TGCAGTGCCAAGAGAAGTGCTCGCTATGGCTACACCTTC,CSAKRSARYGYTF
TRBJ1-1,once,NA,TRBV7-2,TGTGCCAGCAGCTTCGGGGCAAACTCTGAAGCTTTCTTT,CASSFGANSEAFF
TRBJ2-3,few,NA,TRBV5-5,TGTGCCAGCAGCTACGGGCGATTGGCAGATACGCAGTATTTT,CASSYGRLADTQYF
TRBJ1-2,NA,NA,TRBV4-1,TGCGCCAGCAGCGACGTAAGGCGGGGTGCCGACGGCTACACCTTC,CASSDVRRGADGYTF
TRBJ2-1,NA,TRBD2,TRBV20-1,TGCAGCCCTATCGCCGGACTAGCGGACAATGAGCAGTTCTTC,CSPIAGLADNEQFF
TRBJ2-7,few,NA,TRBV7-2,TGTGCCAGCAGCTTGTACGTTTTCGGCTTAATATACGAGCAGTACTTC,CASSLYVFGLIYEQYF
TRBJ2-7,NA,NA,TRBV10-3,TGTGCCATCAAGGAGACAGATTCCTACGAGCAGTACTTC,CAIKETDSYEQYF
TRBJ2-4,NA,TRBD2,TRBV7-3,TGTGCCAGCAGCTTACTAGCGGGGGATGACAAAAACATTCAGTACTTC,CASSLLAGDDKNIQYF
TRBJ2-7,NA,NA,TRBV29-1,TGCAGCGTTGTTCAGGGACCGGGAGAGCAGTACTTC,CSVVQGPGEQYF
TRBJ2-1,NA,NA,TRBV5-1,TGCGCCAGCAGCTTGGCCGCGGGGAATGAGCAGTTCTTC,CASSLAAGNEQFF
TRBJ1-2,NA,NA,TRBV20-1,TGCAGTGCTAGAGGCCAGGGTTACGGCTACACCTTC,CSARGQGYGYTF
TRBJ1-1,NA,TRBD1,TRBV20-1,TGCAGTGTAGGACAGGGGAAAAGCACTGAAGCTTTCTTT,CSVGQGKSTEAFF
TRBJ1-2,NA,TRBD1,TRBV5-1,TGCGCCAGCAGCTTGGAGGGGGCCGTCAGGGTGGGCGGCGGCTACACCTTC,CASSLEGAVRVGGGYTF
TRBJ1-5,NA,NA,TRBV24-1,TGTGCCACCAGTGGAAGTTGGAGCAATCAGCCCCAGCATTTT,CATSGSWSNQPQHF
TRBJ2-7,many,NA,TRBV6-2/TRBV6-3,TGTGCCAGCACCCTTGAGGGGAAGCAGTACTTC,CASTLEGKQYF
TRBJ1-2,NA,NA,TRBV28,TGTGCCAGCAGCATCCCAATCCGACGGGGCTACACCTTC,CASSIPIRRGYTF
TRBJ2-5,NA,TRBD2,TRBV11-2,TGTGCCAGCAGTCGACTAGCGGGATTAGAGACCCAGTACTTC,CASSRLAGLETQYF
TRBJ1-5,once,NA,TRBV20-1,TGCAGTGCTAGGAAAACAGACAATCAGCCCCAGCATTTT,CSARKTDNQPQHF
TRBJ1-2,once,NA,TRBV5-1,TGCGCCACCTATCTCCCGGGCAACTATGGCTACACCTTC,CATYLPGNYGYTF
TRBJ2-1,NA,NA,TRBV5-1,TGCGCCAGCAGCTCGGGAATTCAGGTCAATGAGCAGTTCTTC,CASSSGIQVNEQFF
TRBJ1-2,NA,NA,TRBV4-1,TGCGCCAGCAGCCAAGTTGGCAGGGTGGACGGCTACACCTTC,CASSQVGRVDGYTF
TRBJ2-5,NA,TRBD2,TRBV11-2,TGTGCCAGCTGGGCGGGGGGATGGAAGACCCAGTACTTC,CASWAGGWKTQYF
TRBJ2-5,NA,NA,TRBV20-1,TGCAGTGCCGCTGGGGAGACCCAGTACTTC,CSAAGETQYF
TRBJ1-6,few,NA,TRBV6-6,TGTGCCGTAAGGGGTCCTAATTCACCCCTCCACTTT,CAVRGPNSPLHF
TRBJ2-5,NA,NA,TRBV12-3/TRBV12-4,TGTGCCAGCAGTTTAGATGGGGCTCAAGAGACCCAGTACTTC,CASSLDGAQETQYF
TRBJ1-4,many,NA,TRBV27,TGTGCCAGCAGCACGGGTTTACTTAATGAAAAACTGTTTTTT,CASSTGLLNEKLFF
TRBJ1-6,NA,NA,TRBV10-3,TGTGCCATCAGTGAGTCGTCAGGGCAGGGCCTAAATTCACCCCTCCACTTT,CAISESSGQGLNSPLHF
TRBJ2-2,NA,NA,TRBV29-1,TGCAGCGTTGAAGGGCCGTCGGGGGAGCTGTTTTTT,CSVEGPSGELFF
TRBJ2-5,few,TRBD1,TRBV10-3,TGTGCCATCAAGACAGGGGGGTACGAGACCCAGTACTTC,CAIKTGGYETQYF
TRBJ2-5,few,NA,TRBV15,TGTGCCACCAGCAGAGTACTACTCCAAGAGACCCAGTACTTC,CATSRVLLQETQYF
TRBJ2-2,NA,TRBD1,TRBV20-1,TGCAGTGCACGGAGTGAGGGGGCCACCGGGGAGCTGTTTTTT,CSARSEGATGELFF
TRBJ2-1,once,NA,TRBV20-1,TGCAGTGCTAAAGAGCGAGACTTTAAGCAGTTCTTC,CSAKERDFKQFF
TRBJ2-3,many,NA,TRBV5-1,TGCGCCAGCAGCTTTGCGGAGCCCACAGATACGCAGTATTTT,CASSFAEPTDTQYF
TRBJ2-1,NA,NA,TRBV11-1,TGTGCCAGCAGTCCTAGCGCCTCCTCCTACAATGAGCAGTTCTTC,CASSPSASSYNEQFF
TRBJ2-2,NA,TRBD2,TRBV6-4,TGTGCCAGCAGTGACGTTCCGGGAGGGCCCGGGGAGCTGTTTTTT,CASSDVPGGPGELFF
TRBJ2-1,NA,NA,TRBV7-9,TGTGCCAGCAGCCCGGGGGGCGGCGATAGCTCCTACAATGAGCAGTTCTTC,CASSPGGGDSSYNEQFF
TRBJ2-1,once,TRBD2,TRBV6-2/TRBV6-3,TGTGCCAGCACATCCGGGACTAGCGGGACTAGTGAGCAGTTCTTC,CASTSGTSGTSEQFF
TRBJ2-5,few,TRBD2,TRBV4-2,TGTGCCAGCAGCCATATAGGACTAGCGGCGGAGGAGACCCAGTACTTC,CASSHIGLAAEETQYF
TRBJ2-4,NA,NA,TRBV2,TGTGCCAGCAACCGACTCCCAGGGGACATTCAGTACTTC,CASNRLPGDIQYF
TRBJ2-3,few,NA,TRBV9,TGTGCCAGCAGCGTTGACTATGGAGATACGCAGTATTTT,CASSVDYGDTQYF
TRBJ2-7,once,NA,TRBV27,TGTGCCAGCAGTTTTGCAGCCACTCGCTGCTCCTACGAGCAGTACTTC,CASSFAATRCSYEQYF
TRBJ2-5,few,NA,TRBV5-1,TGCGCCAGCAGCTACGACGGGTTCCCGGAGACCCAGTACTTC,CASSYDGFPETQYF
TRBJ2-5,NA,TRBD1,TRBV10-3,TGTGCCATCTCAGACAGGGACGAGACCCAGTACTTC,CAISDRDETQYF
TRBJ2-7,NA,TRBD2,TRBV11-2,TGTGCCAGCAGCTTTCATCCAGCGGGAACCCCCAATGAGCAGTACTTC,CASSFHPAGTPNEQYF
TRBJ1-5,medium-sized,NA,TRBV28,TGTGCCAGCAGTTTACCCGAGGGGCTCAATCAGCCCCAGCATTTT,CASSLPEGLNQPQHF
TRBJ1-1,NA,NA,TRBV5-1,TGCGCCAGCAGCGCCGGCCACAGGGTGAGAGGTGAAGCTTTCTTT,CASSAGHRVRGEAFF
TRBJ1-5,NA,NA,TRBV27,TGTGCCAGCAGTTTTGGATATAGCAATCAGCCCCAGCATTTT,CASSFGYSNQPQHF